This T cell receptor beta chain originates from a study of blood T cell repertoires in COVID-19. Study-level information: Specimens from acute and convalescent COVID-19 originated in the United States, Italy and Spain. In each case, the material was cDNA or gDNA derived from T cells, B-cell-depleted T cells, or PBMCs.

Participants reported their clinical history, and cohort assignment relied on those reports. The repertoire was sequenced with immunoSEQ multiplex PCR; TCRdb's copy has only in-frame clones and lacks some. Counted here are fewer than 200,000 clones, 83% occurring once; the ten biggest clones make up 3.6%. V shed 2 bases and J shed 3 bases, with 11 bases lying between them. The length of the CDR3 is 15 residues. Germline assignment: CDR1 MDHEN and CDR2 SYDVKM. The genes are TRBV28 and TRBJ1-5; no firm D call. The sequence was collected from a woman in her fifties or sixties in a cohort exposed to, infected with or recovered from COVID-19 (not recorded which). Sequences were obtained from PBMCs or T cells enriched from blood (not recorded which). The CDR3 DNA follows: TGTGCCAGCAGTTTAGGGAGCACCATCAATCAGCCCCAGCATTTT. Its translation is CASSLGSTINQPQHF.